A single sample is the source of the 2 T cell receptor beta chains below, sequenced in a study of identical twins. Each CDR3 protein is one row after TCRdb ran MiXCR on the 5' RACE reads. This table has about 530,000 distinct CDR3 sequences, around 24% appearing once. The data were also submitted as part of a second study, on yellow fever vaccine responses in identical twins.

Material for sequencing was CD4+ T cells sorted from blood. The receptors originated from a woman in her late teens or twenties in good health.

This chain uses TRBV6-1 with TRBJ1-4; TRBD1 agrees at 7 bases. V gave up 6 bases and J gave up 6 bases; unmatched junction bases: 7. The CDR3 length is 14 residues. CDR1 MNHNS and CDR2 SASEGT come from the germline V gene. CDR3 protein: CASSLRGGDEKLFF. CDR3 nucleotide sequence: TGTGCCAGCAGCCTCAGGGGGGGGGATGAAAAACTGTTTTTT.

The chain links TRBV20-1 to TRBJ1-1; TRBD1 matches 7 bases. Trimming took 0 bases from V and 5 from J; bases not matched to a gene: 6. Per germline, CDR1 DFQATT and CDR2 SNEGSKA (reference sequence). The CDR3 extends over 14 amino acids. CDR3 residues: CSARDPGGGTEAFF. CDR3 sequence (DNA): TGCAGTGCTAGAGATCCAGGGGGTGGAACTGAAGCTTTCTTT.